This TCR beta chain was identified during a study of read filtering for tumor transcriptome and immune sequencing. Study-level information: Revised staging placed eight or nine patients in R-ISS I, 15 to 20 in II, six or seven in III. After DNase treatment, RNA was made into whole-transcriptome libraries.

Sampling of bone marrow took place during active disease in every patient. As concerns this clonotype: Possible read error: a much larger clone is one base away.

Molecular barcoded adaptors covering alpha/delta and beta/gamma chains were used on 400 ng RNA. TCRdb re-derived calls from the reads in MiXCR, one entry per CDR3 protein. The table has approximately 65,000 distinct CDR3 sequences, 14% seen once; the top ten hold roughly 45%. The CDR3 is made up of 14 amino acids. Germline CDR1 and CDR2: MDHEN and SYDVKM. This sequence joins TRBV28 and TRBJ1-1; D might be TRBD1 (5 bases). This clonotype originated in a donor at least 40 years old with multiple myeloma. The source material was a population of CD138-negative cells sorted from bone marrow. The CDR3 protein is CVSSSGGSYTEAFF. Here the CDR3 DNA reads TGTGTCAGCAGTTCGGGGGGTTCGTACACTGAAGCTTTCTTT.